Following are 4 T cell receptor beta chains from one sample sequenced in a study of CD8+ T cells in alopecia areata (dated by TCRdb to 2016 to 2018). The method was the immunoSEQ multiplex PCR assay. RNA was extracted from all samples and reverse transcribed into cDNA, which served as template for TCR sequencing. This immuneACCESS table, as held by TCRdb, lists in-frame sequences with V and J called but not all clones. Of the missing ones, under half trace to an unresolved V gene in checked studies; the others have no known cause. The table for this sample lists roughly 220,000 clones; under 40% of them were counted only once. The top ten hold 0.4% to 0.55% of the sample. The sample's treatment or condition label, in plain terms: oral pan-JAK inhibitor, 5-10 mg twice daily. The sequences come from CD4+ T cells sorted from blood, collected at approximately week 34, from a patient treated with tofacitinib. The receptors derive from a human donor with alopecia areata.

V is TRBV2 and J is TRBJ1-1, with D unresolved. CDR1 SNHLY and CDR2 FYNNEI come from the germline V gene. V was cut by 7 bases and J by 5 bases, with 14 bases left in between. The CDR3 totals 13 residues. CDR3 nucleotide sequence: TGTGCCAGCAAAGCCGATGGGAGTACTGAAGCTTTCTTT. Translating it yields CASKADGSTEAFF.

This clone was seen a single time. The rearrangement links TRBV2 to TRBJ1-4; possible D gene TRBD1, 5 bases. This CDR3 region has 15 residues. With 6 bases removed from V and 6 bases from J, the gap between germline ends came to 17 bases. The germline V gene encodes CDR1 SNHLY and CDR2 FYNNEI. The CDR3 loop is CASRKAGAPHEKLFF. The CDR3 region has the DNA TGTGCCAGCAGAAAAGCTGGGGCCCCACATGAAAAACTGTTTTTT. The whole variable domain, remainder taken from reference TRBV2 and TRBJ1-4, is EPEVTQTPSHQVTQMGQEVILRCVPISNHLYFYWYRQILGQKVEFLVSFYNNEISEKSEIFDDQFSVERPDGSNFTLKIRSTKLEDSAMYFCASRKAGAPHEKLFFGSGTQLSVL.

This clone was counted only a few times. V gene TRBV29-1 combines with J gene TRBJ1-1; D call uncertain. Germline V gene sequence: CDR1 SQVTM, CDR2 ANQGSEA. Trimming left V 7 bases short and J 5 bases short, with 11 bases between. This CDR3 contains 11 residues. The CDR3 DNA follows: TGCAGCGCAGAAGGCACTACTGAAGCTTTCTTT. Amino acid sequence: CSAEGTTEAFF.

The table lists this clone with a few counts. The rearrangement links TRBV30 to TRBJ1-5, with D possibly TRBD1 on 6 matching bases. V was clipped by 0 bases and J by 2 bases, with 8 bases between them. The CDR3 sequence is 14 residues long. Germline V gene lookup returns CDR1 GTSNPN and CDR2 SVGIG (reference sequence). The CDR3 sequence: CAWSVRQGNQPQHF. Here the CDR3 DNA reads TGTGCCTGGAGTGTACGACAGGGCAATCAGCCCCAGCATTTT.